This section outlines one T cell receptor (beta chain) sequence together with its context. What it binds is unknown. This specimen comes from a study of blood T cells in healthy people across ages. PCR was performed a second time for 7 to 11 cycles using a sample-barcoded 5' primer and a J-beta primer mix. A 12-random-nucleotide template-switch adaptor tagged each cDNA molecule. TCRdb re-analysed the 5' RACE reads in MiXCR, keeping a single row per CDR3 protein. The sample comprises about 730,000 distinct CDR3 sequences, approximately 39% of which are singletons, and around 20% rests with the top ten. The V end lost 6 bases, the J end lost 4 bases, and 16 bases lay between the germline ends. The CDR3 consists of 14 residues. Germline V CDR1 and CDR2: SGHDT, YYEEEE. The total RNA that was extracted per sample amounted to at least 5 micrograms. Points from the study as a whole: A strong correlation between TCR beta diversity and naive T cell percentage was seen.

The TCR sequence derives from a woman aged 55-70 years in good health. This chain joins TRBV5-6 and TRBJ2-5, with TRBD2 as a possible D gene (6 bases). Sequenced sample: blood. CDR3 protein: CASTPLGGAETQYF. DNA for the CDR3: TGTGCCAGCACCCCTTTGGGGGGTGCAGAGACCCAGTACTTC.